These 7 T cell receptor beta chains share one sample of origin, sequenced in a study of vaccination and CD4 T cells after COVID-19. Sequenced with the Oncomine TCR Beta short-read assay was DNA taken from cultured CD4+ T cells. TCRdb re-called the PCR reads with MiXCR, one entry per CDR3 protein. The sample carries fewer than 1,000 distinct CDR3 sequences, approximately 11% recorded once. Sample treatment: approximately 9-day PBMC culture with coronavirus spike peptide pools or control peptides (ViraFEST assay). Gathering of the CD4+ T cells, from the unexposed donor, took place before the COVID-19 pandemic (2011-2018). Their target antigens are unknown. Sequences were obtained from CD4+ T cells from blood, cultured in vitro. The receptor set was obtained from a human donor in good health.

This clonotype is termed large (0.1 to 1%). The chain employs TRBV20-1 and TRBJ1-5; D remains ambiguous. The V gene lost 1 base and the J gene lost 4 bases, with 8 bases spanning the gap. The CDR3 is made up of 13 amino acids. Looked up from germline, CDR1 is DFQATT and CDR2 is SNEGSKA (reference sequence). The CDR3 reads CSARGAVNQPQHF. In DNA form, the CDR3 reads TGCAGTGCTAGAGGGGCAGTTAATCAGCCCCAGCATTTT.

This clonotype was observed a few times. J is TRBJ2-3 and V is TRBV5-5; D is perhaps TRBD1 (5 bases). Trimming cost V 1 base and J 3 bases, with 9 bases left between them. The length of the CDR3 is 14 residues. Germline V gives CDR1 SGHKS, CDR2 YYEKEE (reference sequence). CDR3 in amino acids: CASSLRRGTDTQYF. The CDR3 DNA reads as TGTGCCAGCAGCTTGAGAAGGGGAACAGATACGCAGTATTTT.

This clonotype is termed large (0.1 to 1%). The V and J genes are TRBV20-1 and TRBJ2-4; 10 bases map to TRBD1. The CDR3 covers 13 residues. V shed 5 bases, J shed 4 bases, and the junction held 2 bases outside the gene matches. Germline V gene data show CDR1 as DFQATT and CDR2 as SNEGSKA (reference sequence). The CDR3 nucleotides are TGCAGTGCTCCGGACAGGGGGAAAAACATTCAGTACTTC. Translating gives CSAPDRGKNIQYF.

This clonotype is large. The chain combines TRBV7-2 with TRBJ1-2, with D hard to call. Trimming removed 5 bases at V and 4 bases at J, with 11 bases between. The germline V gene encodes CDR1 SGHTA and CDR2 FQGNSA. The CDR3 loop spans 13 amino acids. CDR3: CASSPDISYGYTF. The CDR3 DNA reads TGTGCCAGCAGCCCCGACATCTCCTATGGCTACACCTTC.

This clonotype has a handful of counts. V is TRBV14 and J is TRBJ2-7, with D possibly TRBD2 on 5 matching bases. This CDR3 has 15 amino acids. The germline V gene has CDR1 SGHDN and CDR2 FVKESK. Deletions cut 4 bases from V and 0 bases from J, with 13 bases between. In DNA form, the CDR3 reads TGTGCCAGCAGCCCCCGACGGGATAGCTCCTACGAGCAGTACTTC. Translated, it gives CASSPRRDSSYEQYF.

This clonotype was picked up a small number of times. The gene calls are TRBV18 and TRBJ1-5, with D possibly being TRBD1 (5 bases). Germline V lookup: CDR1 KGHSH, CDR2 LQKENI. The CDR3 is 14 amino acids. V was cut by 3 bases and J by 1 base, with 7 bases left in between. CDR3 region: CASSPGPSNQPQHF. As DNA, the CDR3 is TGTGCCAGCTCACCGGGACCGAGCAATCAGCCCCAGCATTTT. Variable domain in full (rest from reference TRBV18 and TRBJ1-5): NAGVMQNPRHLVRRRGQEARLRCSPMKGHSHVYWYRQLPEEGLKFMVYLQKENIIDESGMPKERFSAEFPKEGPSILRIQQVVRGDSAAYFCASSPGPSNQPQHFGDGTRLSIL.

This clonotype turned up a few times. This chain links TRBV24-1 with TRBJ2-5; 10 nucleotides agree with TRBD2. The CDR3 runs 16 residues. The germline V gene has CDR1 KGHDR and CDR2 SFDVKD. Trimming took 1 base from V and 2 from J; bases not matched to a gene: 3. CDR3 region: CATSDLTSGEQETQYF. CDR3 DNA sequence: TGTGCCACCAGTGATTTAACTAGCGGGGAGCAAGAGACCCAGTACTTC.